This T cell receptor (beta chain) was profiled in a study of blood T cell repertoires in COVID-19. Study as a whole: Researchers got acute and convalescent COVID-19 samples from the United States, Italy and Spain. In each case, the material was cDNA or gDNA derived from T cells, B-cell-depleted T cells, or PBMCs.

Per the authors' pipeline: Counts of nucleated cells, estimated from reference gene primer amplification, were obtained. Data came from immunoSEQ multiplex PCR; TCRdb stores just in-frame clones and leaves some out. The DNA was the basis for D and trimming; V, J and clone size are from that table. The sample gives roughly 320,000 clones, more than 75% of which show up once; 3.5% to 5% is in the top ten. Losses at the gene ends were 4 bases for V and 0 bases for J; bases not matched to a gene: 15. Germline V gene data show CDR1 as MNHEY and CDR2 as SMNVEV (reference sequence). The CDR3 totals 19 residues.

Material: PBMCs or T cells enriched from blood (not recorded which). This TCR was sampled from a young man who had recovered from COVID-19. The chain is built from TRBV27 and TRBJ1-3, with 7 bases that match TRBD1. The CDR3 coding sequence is TGTGCCAGCAGTTCGACCACGTATAGGGACAGCTCCTCTGGAAACACCATATATTTT. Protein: CASSSTTYRDSSSGNTIYF.